Sequencing of this T cell receptor beta chain was carried out in a study of shared clonotypes between healthy human individuals (TCRdb year 2020). A note on the overall study: The cohort comprised a couple of women and three men aged 18 to 49 years. Libraries were prepared and TCR repertoires were sequenced by different laboratories using diverse techniques, in order to increase sequencing depth and limit assay-specific biases. Per donor, leukapheresis produced somewhere between about 0.85 and 9.5 billion PBMCs. To estimate repertoire size and how much clonotype sharing occurs between individuals, the study deeply sequenced the blood TCR repertoires of 4 to 6 healthy adults. The paper as a whole reports these results and caveats: The genetic and exposure-history diversity represented was limited by the small number of donors. Pairwise subsampling indicated that sequencing depth was expected to affect the degree of clonotype sharing among donors. Sampling was limited to blood, and TCR repertoires in tissue likely differ from TCR repertoires in blood.

The CDR3 contains 15 residues, cysteine and phenylalanine counted. Here the CDR3 DNA is all that survives: 45 bases in frame from base 1. CDR1 and CDR2 were assigned from the germline V gene (reference sequence) as SGHAT and FQDESV. Trimming removed 5 bases from V and 5 bases from J; the gene matches leave 9 bases unexplained. Donors were healthy HIV-negative adults with no recently reported acute infections or vaccinations. All donors were Caucasian adults living in Nashville, Tennessee, USA. In the unsorted samples, roughly 90 million PBMCs were counted, and genomic DNA was extracted using the QIAamp DNA Blood Mini kit. Blood was collected by leukapheresis, and PBMCs were isolated by Ficoll-Histopaque density gradient centrifugation and then cryopreserved in liquid nitrogen vapor phase. As concerns this clone: The antigen this receptor binds is unknown. No per-base quality is available; no much larger clone lies one base away.

Using the deep immunoSEQ assay, TCR CDR3 regions were amplified from genomic DNA by multiplex PCR. Extracted genomic DNA from each cell subset was distributed evenly across all wells of several immunoSEQ 96-well plates, and each plate was treated as a replicate. For unsorted PBMC, each replicate PCR was loaded with approximately 300 ng genomic DNA, equivalent to some 27,000 T cell genomes. Genomic DNA from unsorted PBMC was sequenced over ten immunoSEQ deep assay plates. Purified libraries were measured with a Qubit 3.0 fluorometer, size-checked on a Bioanalyzer 2100, and measured again with the KAPA Library Quantification kit. A separate single-read 150-cycle Illumina NextSeq 550 flow cell was used to sequence each immunoSEQ 96-well plate. The source study handled its data this way. Because the immunoSEQ output held only junctional sequences and lacked quality scores, the filtering could not match the filtering applied to full-length reads. Sequences were annotated with PyIR, a Python wrapper for IgBLAST v1.9, and V/J genes and CDR3 were assigned using IMGT germline references. Reads were removed for weak V/J assignments (E-value above 1e-6), missing CDR3, stop codons, out-of-frame junctions, or ambiguous translated residues. V3J clonotypes were defined by identical inferred V gene, J gene, and CDR3 amino acid sequence. Percentage overlap between repertoires was computed as shared unique clonotypes divided by the size of the smaller repertoire. Repertoire richness was assessed with RTK rarefaction, the Chao1 estimator, and Recon v2.1 estimates of unobserved clonotypes. TCRdb obtained this table from immuneACCESS and retained in-frame rearrangements with V and J assigned. These tables miss some clones; where compared with another copy, unresolved V genes account for less than half of the shortfall, and the remainder is unexplained. V and J calls and clone size are as listed in that table; D and trimming were resolved from the DNA. The sample includes over 400,000 clones, with around 73% observed a single time. Around 11% of the sample is taken by the ten largest.

This clonotype was obtained from a middle-aged woman in good health. Some clones in this sample may be carry-over from other donors' samples. The V gene is TRBV11-1 and the J gene is TRBJ2-5; 9 central nucleotides agree with TRBD1. Sequenced material: PBMCs. The CDR3 has the sequence CASSIGQGRRETQYF. The sequence in DNA is TGTGCCAGCAGCATCGGACAGGGGCGCAGGGAGACCCAGTACTTC.